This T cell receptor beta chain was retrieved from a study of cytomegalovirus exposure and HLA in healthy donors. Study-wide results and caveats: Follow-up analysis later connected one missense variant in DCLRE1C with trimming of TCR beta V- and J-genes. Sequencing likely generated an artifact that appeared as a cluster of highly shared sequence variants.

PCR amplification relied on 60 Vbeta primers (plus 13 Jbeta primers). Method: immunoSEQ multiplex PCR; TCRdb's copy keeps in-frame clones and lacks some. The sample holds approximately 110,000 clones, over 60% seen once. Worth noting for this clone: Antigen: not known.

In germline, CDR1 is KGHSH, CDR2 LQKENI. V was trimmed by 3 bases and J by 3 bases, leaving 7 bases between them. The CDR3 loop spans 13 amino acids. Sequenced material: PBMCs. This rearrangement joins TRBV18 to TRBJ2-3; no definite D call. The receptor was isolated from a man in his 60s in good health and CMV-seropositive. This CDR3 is CASSPSITDTQYF. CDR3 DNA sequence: TGTGCCAGCTCACCTTCTATAACAGATACGCAGTATTTT.